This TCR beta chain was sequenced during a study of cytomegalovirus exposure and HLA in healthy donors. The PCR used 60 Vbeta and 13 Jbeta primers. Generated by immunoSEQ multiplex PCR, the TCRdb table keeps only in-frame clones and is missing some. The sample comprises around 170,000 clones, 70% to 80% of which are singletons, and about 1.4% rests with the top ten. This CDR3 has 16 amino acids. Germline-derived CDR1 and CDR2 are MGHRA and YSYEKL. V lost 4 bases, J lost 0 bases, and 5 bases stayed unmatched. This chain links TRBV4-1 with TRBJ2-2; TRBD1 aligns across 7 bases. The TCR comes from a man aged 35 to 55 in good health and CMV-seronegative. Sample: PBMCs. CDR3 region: CASSPWTGPNTGELFF. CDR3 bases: TGCGCCAGCAGCCCCTGGACAGGTCCGAACACCGGGGAGCTGTTTTTT.